A selection of T cell receptor beta chains follows, all from one sample in a study of cytomegalovirus exposure and HLA in healthy donors. The protocol was immunoSEQ multiplex PCR, while the TCRdb copy is restricted to in-frame clones and leaves out a portion. The sample includes under 250,000 clones, roughly 87% of them seen just once. Sequencing was done on a sample of PBMCs. Every receptor here comes from a man aged 35 to 55 in good health and CMV-seropositive. Both conserved end residues are trimmed from each CDR3.

TRBV6-4,TRBJ2-1,ASAPSGESYNEQF
TRBV19,TRBJ1-5,ASMADRAGTQH
TRBV11-1,TRBJ1-2,ASSPGGTT
TRBV6-1,TRBJ2-2,ASSRWTGELF
TRBV6-1,TRBJ1-4,ASTPGQGVGEKLF
TRBV27,TRBJ2-3,ASSLPGHRTDTQY
TRBV28,TRBJ1-3,ASRIGTASGNTIY
TRBV27,TRBJ1-5,ASSPDRAQPQH
TRBV19,TRBJ1-5,ASSTRQGWNQPQH
TRBV28,TRBJ1-1,ASTLGGDLNTEAF
TRBV4-1,TRBJ1-1,ASSKPPGTEAF
TRBV5-1,TRBJ1-1,ASSLRAGGDTEAF
TRBV6-5,TRBJ2-6,ASSYVGSGANVLT
TRBV19,TRBJ1-2,ASSIDVNRDRGYT
TRBV4-1,TRBJ1-5,ASSQAGGDQPQH
TRBV27,TRBJ2-3,ASSFSDTQY
TRBV5-4,TRBJ2-7,ASSHPGTAYEQY
TRBV7-3,TRBJ2-1,ASSRTSGMREQF
TRBV7-6,TRBJ2-3,ASSLGTGSDTQY
TRBV7-8,TRBJ1-2,ASSLGDSQGGYT
TRBV12-5,TRBJ2-1,ASGLLADNEQF
TRBV7-9,TRBJ2-4,ASSKSGDSQAKNIQY
TRBV2,TRBJ2-7,ASSTGFAYEQY
TRBV6-6,TRBJ2-1,AGRDRVLNEQF
TRBV10-3,TRBJ1-1,AISEVTGGTEAF
TRBV5-4,TRBJ2-2,ASSLIETGELF